The source of this T cell receptor beta chain is a study of CD8 T cells in ankylosing spondylitis. Study observations and caveats: Some of the motif variants had earlier been found in reactive arthritis patients' fluid and blood. Characteristic of ankylosing spondylitis blood, it appeared, was a TCR beta motif comprising about eight highly homologous variants. Significant enrichment of disease-linked clones was reported in matched ankylosing spondylitis synovial fluid.

V lost 4 bases, J lost 0 bases, and 7 bases stayed unmatched. In germline, CDR1 is SGHRS, CDR2 YFSETQ. This CDR3 comprises 15 residues. Scientists made TCR beta libraries using quantitative 5'-RACE with molecular barcodes. TCRdb independently ran MiXCR on the 5' RACE reads; one entry per CDR3 protein. Of roughly 170,000 distinct CDR3 sequences listed, around a tenth are singletons. This clonotype has at least ten counts. The antigen is not known. The sequence was collected from a female donor with ankylosing spondylitis or in good health (not recorded which). Specimen: blood, either unsorted or a sorted T cell fraction (not recorded which). The rearrangement joins TRBV5-1 to TRBJ2-7, with 7 nucleotides matching TRBD2. CDR3 sequence: CASSPTGGSSYEQYF. The CDR3 DNA reads as TGCGCCAGCAGCCCGACCGGGGGGAGCTCCTACGAGCAGTACTTC.